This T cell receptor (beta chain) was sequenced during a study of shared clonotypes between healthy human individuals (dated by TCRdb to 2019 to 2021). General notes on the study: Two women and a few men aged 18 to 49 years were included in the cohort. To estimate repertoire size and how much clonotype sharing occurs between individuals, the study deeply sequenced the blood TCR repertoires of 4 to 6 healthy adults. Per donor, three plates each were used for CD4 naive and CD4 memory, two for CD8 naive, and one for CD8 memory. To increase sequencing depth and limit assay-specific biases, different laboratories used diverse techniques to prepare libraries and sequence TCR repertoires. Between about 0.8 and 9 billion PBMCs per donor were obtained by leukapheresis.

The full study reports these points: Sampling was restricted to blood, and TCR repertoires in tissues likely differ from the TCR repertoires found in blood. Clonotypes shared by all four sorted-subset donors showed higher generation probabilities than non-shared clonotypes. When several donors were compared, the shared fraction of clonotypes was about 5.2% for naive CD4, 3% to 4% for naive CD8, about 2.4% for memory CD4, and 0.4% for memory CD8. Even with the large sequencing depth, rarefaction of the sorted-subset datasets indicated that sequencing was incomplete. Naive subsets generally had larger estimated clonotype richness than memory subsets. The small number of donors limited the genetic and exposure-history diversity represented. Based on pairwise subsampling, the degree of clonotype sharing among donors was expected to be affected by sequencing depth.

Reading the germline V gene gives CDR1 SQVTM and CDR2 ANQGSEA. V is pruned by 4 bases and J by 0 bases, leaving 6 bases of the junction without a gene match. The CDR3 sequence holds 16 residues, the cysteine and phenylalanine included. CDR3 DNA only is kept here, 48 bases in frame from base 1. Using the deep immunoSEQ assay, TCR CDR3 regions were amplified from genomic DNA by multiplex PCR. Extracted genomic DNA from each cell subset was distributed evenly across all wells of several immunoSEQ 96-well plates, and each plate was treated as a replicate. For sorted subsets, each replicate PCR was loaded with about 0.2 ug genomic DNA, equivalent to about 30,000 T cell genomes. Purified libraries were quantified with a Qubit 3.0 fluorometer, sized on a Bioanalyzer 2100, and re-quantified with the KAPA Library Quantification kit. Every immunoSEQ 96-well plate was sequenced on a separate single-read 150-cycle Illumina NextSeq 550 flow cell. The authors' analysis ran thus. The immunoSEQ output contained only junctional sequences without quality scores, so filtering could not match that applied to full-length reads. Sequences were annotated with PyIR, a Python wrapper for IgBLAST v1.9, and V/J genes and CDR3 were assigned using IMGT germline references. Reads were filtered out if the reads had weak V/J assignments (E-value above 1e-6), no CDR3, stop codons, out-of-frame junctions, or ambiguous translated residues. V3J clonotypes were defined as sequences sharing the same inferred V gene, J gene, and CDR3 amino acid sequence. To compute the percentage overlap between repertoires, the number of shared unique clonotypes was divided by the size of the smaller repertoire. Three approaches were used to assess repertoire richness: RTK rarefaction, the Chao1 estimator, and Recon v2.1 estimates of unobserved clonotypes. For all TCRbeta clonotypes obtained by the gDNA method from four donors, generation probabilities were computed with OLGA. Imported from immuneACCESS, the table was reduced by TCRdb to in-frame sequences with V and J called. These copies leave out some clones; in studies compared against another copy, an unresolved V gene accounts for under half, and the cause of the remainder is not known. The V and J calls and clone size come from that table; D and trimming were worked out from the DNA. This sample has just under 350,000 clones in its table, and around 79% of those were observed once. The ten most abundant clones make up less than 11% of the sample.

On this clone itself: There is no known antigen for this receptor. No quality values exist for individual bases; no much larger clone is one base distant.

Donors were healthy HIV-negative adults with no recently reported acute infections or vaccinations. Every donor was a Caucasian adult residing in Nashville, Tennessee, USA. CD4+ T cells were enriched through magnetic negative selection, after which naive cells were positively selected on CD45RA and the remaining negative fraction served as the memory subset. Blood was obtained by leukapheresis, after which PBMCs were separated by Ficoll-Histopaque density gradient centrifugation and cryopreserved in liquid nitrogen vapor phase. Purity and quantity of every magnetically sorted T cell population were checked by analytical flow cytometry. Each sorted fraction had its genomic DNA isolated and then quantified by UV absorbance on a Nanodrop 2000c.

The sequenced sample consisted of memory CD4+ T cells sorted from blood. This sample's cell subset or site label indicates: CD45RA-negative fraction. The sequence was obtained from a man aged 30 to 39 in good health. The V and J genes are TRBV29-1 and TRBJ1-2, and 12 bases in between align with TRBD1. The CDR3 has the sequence CSVVGTGGPANYGYTF. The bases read TGCAGCGTTGTCGGGACAGGGGGCCCAGCTAACTATGGCTACACCTTC.